These T cell receptor beta chains were read from a single sample in a study of cytomegalovirus exposure and HLA in healthy donors. Only in-frame clones appear in the TCRdb table, and some are missing; sequencing was by immunoSEQ multiplex PCR. Here the sample table reports 110,000 to 150,000 clones. Material: PBMCs. All receptors derive from a male donor in good health and CMV-seronegative. Each CDR3 is given with its conserved first and last residue. Each record gives: D gene, V gene, J gene, CDR3 protein, CDR3 DNA. The D gene is left open where the match is weak.

TRBD2,TRBV5-8,TRBJ2-7,CASSLGLALNYEQYF,TGTGCCAGCAGCCTAGGACTAGCGTTAAACTACGAGCAGTACTTC
-,TRBV14,TRBJ1-1,CASSRDRFTEAFF,TGTGCCAGCAGTCGTGACAGGTTCACTGAAGCTTTCTTT
-,TRBV14,TRBJ1-2,CASSPGNYGYTF,TGTGCCAGCAGCCCAGGGAACTATGGCTACACCTTC
-,TRBV20-1,TRBJ2-7,CSARSQYEQYF,TGCAGTGCTAGATCCCAGTACGAGCAGTACTTC
TRBD1,TRBV30,TRBJ2-5,CAWSNRDRGLREQYF,TGTGCCTGGAGCAACCGGGACAGGGGGCTGAGGGAGCAGTACTTC
-,TRBV19,TRBJ1-1,CASSITGSRVAEAFF,TGTGCCAGTAGTATAACAGGGAGTCGTGTAGCTGAAGCTTTCTTT
-,TRBV7-9,TRBJ1-3,CASSPTGNTIYF,TGTGCCAGCAGCCCTACTGGAAACACCATATATTTT
-,TRBV6-5,TRBJ2-2,CASLAARKAGELFF,TGTGCCAGCTTGGCGGCCCGTAAAGCCGGGGAGCTGTTTTTT
-,TRBV5-4,TRBJ2-7,CASSSGFEQYF,TGTGCCAGCAGTTCAGGGTTCGAGCAGTACTTC
-,TRBV6-1,TRBJ2-7,CASSSGAYEQYF,TGTGCCAGTTCCTCGGGAGCCTACGAGCAGTACTTC
-,TRBV7-3,TRBJ1-5,CASSLRRGRNSNQPQHF,TGTGCCAGCAGCTTAAGGCGAGGGCGGAATAGCAATCAGCCCCAGCATTTT
-,TRBV29-1,TRBJ2-5,CSVEEVGVRYF,TGCAGCGTTGAAGAGGTCGGGGTACGGTACTTC
TRBD1,TRBV5-6,TRBJ1-2,CASSLEGARYGYTF,TGTGCCAGCAGCTTGGAGGGGGCACGATATGGCTACACCTTC
TRBD1,TRBV6-6,TRBJ1-2,CASSPTGDGYTF,TGTGCCAGCAGTCCGACAGGGGACGGCTACACCTTC
TRBD1,TRBV5-5,TRBJ1-4,CASSLPGTETNEKLFF,TGTGCCAGCAGCTTGCCCGGGACAGAAACAAATGAAAAACTGTTTTTT
-,TRBV9,TRBJ1-5,CASSVEGDKNQPQHF,TGTGCCAGCAGCGTAGAAGGGGACAAGAATCAGCCCCAGCATTTT
TRBD1,TRBV7-8,TRBJ2-7,CASSPVGQGDHEQYF,TGTGCCAGCAGCCCAGTGGGACAGGGGGACCACGAGCAGTACTTC
-,TRBV27,TRBJ2-7,CASSLGGAREQYF,TGTGCCAGCAGTTTAGGGGGGGCGCGGGAGCAGTACTTC
TRBD1,TRBV19,TRBJ1-5,CASTSGQGNSQPQHF,TGTGCCAGTACCTCGGGACAGGGAAATTCTCAGCCCCAGCATTTT
-,TRBV30,TRBJ2-5,CAWMGLLQETQYF,TGTGCCTGGATGGGGCTACTCCAAGAGACCCAGTACTTC
-,TRBV6-5,TRBJ2-1,CASMAGLRGGQFF,TGTGCCAGCATGGCGGGTCTCAGGGGTGGGCAGTTCTTC
TRBD1,TRBV6-1,TRBJ1-5,CAVTGGWSNQPQHF,TGTGCCGTTACAGGGGGTTGGAGCAATCAGCCCCAGCATTTT
TRBD1,TRBV27,TRBJ2-7,CASGQGVAPYEQYF,TGTGCCAGCGGACAGGGGGTCGCCCCCTACGAGCAGTACTTC
TRBD1,TRBV9,TRBJ1-3,CASSPSLWGQGAKRNTIYF,TGTGCCAGCAGCCCCTCCCTATGGGGACAGGGGGCGAAGAGGAACACCATATATTTT
-,TRBV18,TRBJ2-3,CASSPSAGRGPTDTQYF,TGTGCCAGCTCACCATCGGCGGGAAGGGGGCCGACAGATACGCAGTATTTT
-,TRBV6-6,TRBJ1-6,CASSPRVGLHF,TGTGCCAGCAGTCCCCGGGTTGGGCTCCACTTT
TRBD2,TRBV11-2,TRBJ2-5,CASSKGTSGPETQYF,TGTGCCAGCAGCAAGGGGACTAGCGGGCCCGAGACCCAGTACTTC
TRBD1,TRBV19,TRBJ2-7,CASSIVRGEQYF,TGTGCCAGTAGTATAGTCAGGGGGGAGCAGTACTTC
-,TRBV6-6,TRBJ2-7,CASSYELISPFYEQYF,TGTGCCAGCAGTTACGAACTCATTAGTCCCTTCTACGAGCAGTACTTC
-,TRBV27,TRBJ2-7,CASSLRVRDEQYF,TGTGCCAGCAGTCTCCGGGTACGGGACGAGCAGTACTTC
-,TRBV15,TRBJ1-1,CASAWGRRNTEAFF,TGTGCCTCGGCCTGGGGGCGGAGGAACACTGAAGCTTTCTTT
-,TRBV29-1,TRBJ1-1,CSGNPGPGAEAFF,TGCAGCGGGAATCCGGGTCCCGGGGCTGAAGCTTTCTTT
TRBD1,TRBV11-2,TRBJ2-7,CASRVRQGLAYEQYF,TGTGCCAGCAGGGTTCGACAGGGGCTAGCCTACGAGCAGTACTTC
TRBD1,TRBV15,TRBJ1-1,CATSSTTGGRGSSEAFF,TGTGCCACCAGCAGCACTACAGGGGGCCGGGGTTCCTCTGAAGCTTTCTTT
-,TRBV15,TRBJ2-1,CATRRGESSYNEQFF,TGTGCCACCAGGCGGGGCGAGAGCTCCTACAATGAGCAGTTCTTC
-,TRBV6-1,TRBJ2-3,CASSGGREVSTDTQYF,TGTGCCAGCAGTGGGGGAAGGGAGGTGAGCACAGATACGCAGTATTTT
TRBD1,TRBV6-6,TRBJ1-1,CASSEWTGMNTEAFF,TGTGCCAGCAGCGAGTGGACAGGAATGAACACTGAAGCTTTCTTT
-,TRBV7-9,TRBJ2-1,CASSPGGDEQFF,TGTGCCAGCAGCCCCGGCGGGGATGAGCAGTTCTTC
TRBD1,TRBV6-1,TRBJ1-2,CASSEGGQPNYGYTF,TGTGCCAGCAGTGAAGGGGGACAGCCGAACTATGGCTACACCTTC
-,TRBV19,TRBJ2-6,CASKMGASGANVLTF,TGTGCCAGTAAGATGGGGGCTTCGGGGGCCAACGTCCTGACTTTC
TRBD1,TRBV5-6,TRBJ2-7,CASSLQGELAYEQYF,TGTGCCAGCAGCTTACAGGGGGAGTTGGCCTACGAGCAGTACTTC
-,TRBV9,TRBJ2-1,CASSRARGSSYNEQFF,TGTGCCAGCAGCAGAGCCCGGGGGAGCTCCTACAATGAGCAGTTCTTC
TRBD2,TRBV5-1,TRBJ2-5,CASSLKTGEGWVSETQYF,TGCGCCAGCAGCTTGAAGACTGGGGAGGGATGGGTTTCGGAGACCCAGTACTTC
-,TRBV27,TRBJ2-7,CASSLLPRGHHSYEQYF,TGTGCCAGCAGTCTCTTACCAAGGGGCCACCATAGCTACGAGCAGTACTTC
-,TRBV6-5,TRBJ1-1,CASSYDMNTEAFF,TGTGCCAGCAGTTACGACATGAACACTGAAGCTTTCTTT
TRBD1,TRBV6-1,TRBJ1-2,CASTLRGPNYGYTF,TGTGCCAGCACTCTAAGGGGGCCTAACTATGGCTACACCTTC
-,TRBV5-4,TRBJ2-2,CASSLPGRGNTGELFF,TGTGCCAGCAGCTTACCTGGCAGGGGTAACACCGGGGAGCTGTTTTTT
-,TRBV11-2,TRBJ2-1,CASSLMVRTPYNEQFF,TGTGCCAGCAGCTTAATGGTGCGGACTCCCTACAATGAGCAGTTCTTC
-,TRBV18,TRBJ2-1,CASSPLEQGLYNEQFF,TGTGCCAGCTCACCACTGGAACAGGGCCTGTACAATGAGCAGTTCTTC
TRBD2,TRBV5-6,TRBJ2-1,CASSSSGGPGNEQFF,TGTGCCAGCAGCTCTAGCGGGGGTCCCGGCAATGAGCAGTTCTTC
TRBD1,TRBV7-9,TRBJ2-6,CASRATGSRANVLTF,TGTGCCAGCAGAGCGACAGGGTCTAGGGCCAACGTCCTGACTTTC
TRBD1,TRBV5-1,TRBJ1-3,CASSGGQGNTIYF,TGCGCCAGCAGCGGGGGACAGGGAAACACCATATATTTT
-,TRBV12-5,TRBJ1-1,CASGLSRGTEAFF,TGTGCTAGTGGTTTATCCAGGGGCACTGAAGCTTTCTTT
TRBD2,TRBV5-1,TRBJ2-5,CASSPNPPTSGIKETQYF,TGCGCCAGCAGCCCGAACCCACCGACTAGCGGAATAAAAGAGACCCAGTACTTC
-,TRBV29-1,TRBJ2-7,CSVPRPGSYEQYF,TGCAGCGTCCCCCGACCGGGCTCCTACGAGCAGTACTTC
-,TRBV11-2,TRBJ2-3,CASSRTDTQYF,TGTGCCAGCAGTCGGACAGATACGCAGTATTTT
-,TRBV12-5,TRBJ2-6,CASGLGASGANVLTF,TGTGCTAGTGGTTTGGGAGCCTCTGGGGCCAACGTCCTGACTTTC
TRBD2,TRBV30,TRBJ2-3,CAWTSGRAWTDTQYF,TGTGCCTGGACTAGCGGGAGGGCCTGGACAGATACGCAGTATTTT
-,TRBV6-6,TRBJ1-1,CASSYRGMGTEAFF,TGTGCCAGCAGTTACAGGGGTATGGGCACTGAAGCTTTCTTT